A selection of T cell receptor beta chains follows, all from one sample in a study of PD-L1 blockade in urothelial cancer. Only in-frame clones appear in the TCRdb table, and some are missing; sequencing was by immunoSEQ multiplex PCR. The profile covers under 55,000 clones, with approximately 79% appearing a single time and about 3.2% taken by the ten largest. The material sequenced was PBMCs, taken around atezolizumab (anti-PD-L1) treatment. The receptor source for this set is a man aged 65-85 years with urothelial cancer. Each CDR3 is given with its conserved first and last residue. The D gene is left open where the match is weak. Clone size is given for some rows only: seen once, a few or many times, or a class if the clone is expanded.

>TRBV27|TRBJ2-7|few|TRBD2
CASSAREGPYEQYF
TGTGCCAGCAGTGCCAGGGAGGGACCTTACGAGCAGTACTTC
>TRBV7-3|TRBJ2-7|NA|TRBD1
CASSPAGGVYEQYF
TGTGCCAGCAGCCCGGCAGGGGGTGTCTACGAGCAGTACTTC
>TRBV7-8|TRBJ1-2|NA|NA
CASSFRENYGYTF
TGTGCCAGCAGCTTCCGGGAAAACTATGGCTACACCTTC
>TRBV29-1|TRBJ2-7|NA|TRBD1
CSVEESGTGAYEQYF
TGCAGCGTTGAAGAGTCCGGGACAGGGGCCTACGAGCAGTACTTC
>TRBV11-2|TRBJ1-2|NA|NA
CASSSQGGDGYTF
TGTGCCAGCAGCTCCCAGGGTGGGGATGGCTACACCTTC
>TRBV11-2|TRBJ2-7|many|TRBD1
CASSQGQGYEQYF
TGTGCCAGCAGCCAAGGACAGGGTTACGAGCAGTACTTC
>TRBV4-3|TRBJ2-2|NA|NA
CASSLIDPGGPGELFF
TGCGCCAGCAGCCTGATAGACCCAGGGGGGCCCGGGGAGCTGTTTTTT
>TRBV4-2|TRBJ1-1|NA|TRBD1
CASIQGVEAFF
TGTGCCAGCATACAGGGGGTTGAAGCTTTCTTT
>TRBV28|TRBJ2-1|NA|NA
CASTGFGDSQFF
TGTGCCAGCACTGGGTTCGGGGACTCACAGTTCTTC
>TRBV30|TRBJ1-3|NA|NA
CAWSVQGFSGNTIYF
TGTGCCTGGAGTGTTCAGGGTTTCTCTGGAAACACCATATATTTT
>TRBV5-1|TRBJ2-4|NA|TRBD2
CASSELAGLAKNIQYF
TGCGCCAGCAGCGAACTAGCGGGACTAGCCAAAAACATTCAGTACTTC
>TRBV6-6|TRBJ2-3|NA|NA
CASSQGLNSGTDTQYF
TGTGCCAGCAGCCAGGGACTGAATTCAGGCACAGATACGCAGTATTTT
>TRBV19|TRBJ2-1|NA|NA
CASSHQGWFNEQFF
TGTGCCAGTAGTCACCAGGGGTGGTTCAATGAGCAGTTCTTC
>TRBV10-3|TRBJ1-1|NA|NA
CAISESSGDREAFF
TGTGCCATCAGTGAGTCATCGGGAGACCGTGAAGCTTTCTTT
>TRBV5-1|TRBJ2-1|NA|TRBD1
CASSPLGDRYNEQFF
TGCGCCAGCAGCCCGCTGGGGGACAGGTATAATGAGCAGTTCTTC
>TRBV5-1|TRBJ1-1|NA|TRBD1
CASSFSRGLTEAFF
TGCGCCAGCAGCTTCAGCAGGGGGCTCACTGAAGCTTTCTTT
>TRBV4-3|TRBJ2-5|NA|NA
CASSQEQDYQETQYF
TGCGCCAGCAGCCAAGAACAAGATTACCAAGAGACCCAGTACTTC
>TRBV19|TRBJ2-5|few|NA
CASRQAGETQYF
TGTGCCAGTAGACAAGCCGGGGAGACCCAGTACTTC
>TRBV10-3|TRBJ1-2|NA|NA
CAISESSYGYTF
TGTGCCATCAGTGAGTCTAGCTATGGCTACACCTTC
>TRBV4-2|TRBJ1-1|NA|NA
CASTRDSVATEAFF
TGTGCCAGCACCCGGGACTCCGTGGCCACTGAAGCTTTCTTT
>TRBV5-1|TRBJ1-4|once|TRBD1
CASSLGTGLNEKLFF
TGCGCCAGCAGCTTGGGGACAGGACTCAATGAAAAACTGTTTTTT
>TRBV29-1|TRBJ1-1|NA|NA
CSVVQVENTEAFF
TGCAGCGTTGTACAGGTGGAGAACACTGAAGCTTTCTTT
>TRBV7-9|TRBJ2-5|NA|NA
CASSLAGATASETQYF
TGTGCCAGCAGCTTAGCGGGGGCGACTGCGTCGGAGACCCAGTACTTC
>TRBV5-1|TRBJ2-7|once|TRBD2
CASTPAARELGEQYF
TGCGCCAGCACCCCGGCTGCGCGGGAGCTGGGGGAGCAGTACTTC
>TRBV11-1|TRBJ1-2|NA|NA
CASSSAGFGYTF
TGTGCCAGCAGCTCGGCAGGGTTTGGCTACACCTTC
>TRBV7-9|TRBJ2-5|NA|TRBD2
CASSLQGLAGTQETQYF
TGTGCCAGCAGCTTACAAGGACTAGCGGGGACCCAAGAGACCCAGTACTTC
>TRBV18|TRBJ1-3|NA|NA
CASSPPTRGSGNTIYF
TGTGCCAGCTCACCGCCCACCAGGGGATCTGGAAACACCATATATTTT
>TRBV14|TRBJ2-3|NA|NA
CASSQSMGAVTDTQYF
TGTGCCAGCAGCCAATCTATGGGAGCGGTGACAGATACGCAGTATTTT
>TRBV7-8|TRBJ2-1|NA|NA
CASSFTAHRDPYNEQFF
TGTGCCAGCAGCTTTACCGCCCACAGGGACCCTTACAATGAGCAGTTCTTC
>TRBV4-2|TRBJ1-3|NA|NA
CASSQWGREAAGNTIYF
TGTGCCAGCAGCCAATGGGGCAGGGAGGCCGCTGGAAACACCATATATTTT
>TRBV21-1|TRBJ2-7|NA|NA
CASSKGGSSGRIEQYF
TGTGCCAGCAGCAAAGGCGGGTCTAGCGGGAGAATCGAGCAGTACTTC
>TRBV6-4|TRBJ2-7|NA|TRBD1
CASSVDRGYEQYF
TGTGCCAGCAGTGTGGACAGGGGTTACGAGCAGTACTTC
>TRBV4-1|TRBJ2-7|NA|TRBD2
CASSQQSGLAGGPGYEQYF
TGCGCCAGCAGCCAGCAATCCGGACTAGCGGGAGGGCCCGGGTACGAGCAGTACTTC
>TRBV5-7|TRBJ2-7|once|TRBD1
CASSLESGQGAYEQYF
TGTGCCAGCAGCTTGGAATCGGGACAGGGGGCCTACGAGCAGTACTTC
>TRBV18|TRBJ1-1|NA|TRBD1
CASSGTAQAEAFF
TGTGCCAGCTCAGGGACAGCCCAAGCTGAAGCTTTCTTT
>TRBV28|TRBJ1-1|once|TRBD1
CASSGTGAMNTEAFF
TGTGCCAGCAGTGGGACAGGGGCCATGAACACTGAAGCTTTCTTT
>TRBV27|TRBJ1-5|NA|NA
CASSFQGINQPQHF
TGTGCCAGCAGTTTTCAGGGGATCAATCAGCCCCAGCATTTT
>TRBV27|TRBJ2-4|once|NA
CASSSEASGAKNIQYF
TGTGCCAGCAGTTCGGAGGCAAGCGGAGCCAAAAACATTCAGTACTTC
>TRBV5-6|TRBJ2-1|few|NA
CASSRRPSDEQFF
TGTGCCAGCAGCCGACGCCCAAGCGATGAGCAGTTCTTC
>TRBV6-5|TRBJ2-3|medium-sized|TRBD2
CASSPPGLVTDTQYF
TGTGCCAGCAGTCCTCCGGGACTAGTTACAGATACGCAGTATTTT
>TRBV9|TRBJ1-4|NA|TRBD1
CASSVTGQGKEKLFF
TGTGCCAGCAGCGTAACAGGACAGGGCAAAGAAAAACTGTTTTTT